This is a list of T cell receptor beta chains from one sample in a study of neurological immune-mediated disorders. In TCRdb, the 5' RACE reads were re-called with MiXCR into one record per CDR3 protein. The table lists 95,000 to 110,000 distinct CDR3 sequences, roughly 10% of them singletons, with about 3.1% in the top ten. The sample was PBMCs. The receptors were sampled from a female donor with HTLV-1-associated myelopathy (HAM/TSP). The CDR3 runs from the conserved cysteine through the conserved F or W. Each record gives: V gene, D gene, J gene, clone size, CDR3 protein, CDR3 DNA. D genes are given only for firm matches. Clone size is given for some rows only: seen once, a few or many times, or a class if the clone is expanded.

>TRBV6-1|TRBD2|TRBJ2-1|many
CASRGLAGGRYNEQFF
TGTGCCAGCAGAGGACTAGCGGGGGGGCGATACAATGAGCAGTTCTTC
>TRBV6-6|NA|TRBJ1-4|many
CATNRGRGLEKLFF
TGTGCCACCAATCGGGGCAGGGGCCTTGAAAAACTGTTTTTT
>TRBV20-1|TRBD2|TRBJ2-7|many
CSAGGLAGGSYEQYF
TGCAGTGCTGGGGGACTAGCGGGGGGTTCCTACGAGCAGTACTTC
>TRBV11-2|NA|TRBJ2-7|many
CASSLEVGAFEQYF
TGTGCCAGCAGCTTAGAGGTTGGAGCTTTCGAGCAGTACTTC
>TRBV20-1|NA|TRBJ2-7|many
CSARDPAVSYEQYF
TGCAGTGCTAGAGATCCAGCAGTCTCCTACGAGCAGTACTTC
>TRBV18|NA|TRBJ2-1|many
CASSPRAAGTSYNEQFF
TGTGCCAGCTCACCACGGGCTGCGGGCACTTCCTACAATGAGCAGTTCTTC
>TRBV5-1|NA|TRBJ2-7|many
CASSLESMGHPFEQYF
TGCGCCAGCAGCTTGGAAAGCATGGGACACCCTTTTGAGCAGTACTTC
>TRBV20-1|NA|TRBJ1-2|many
CSARESGVGYTF
TGCAGTGCTAGAGAGTCAGGGGTTGGCTACACCTTC
>TRBV7-2|NA|TRBJ2-5|many
CASSFQRGQETQYF
TGTGCCAGCAGCTTCCAACGGGGGCAAGAGACCCAGTACTTC
>TRBV7-6|TRBD1|TRBJ2-7|NA
CASSLPPGQGAYEQYF
TGTGCCAGCAGCTTACCTCCGGGACAGGGGGCCTACGAGCAGTACTTC
>TRBV4-1|TRBD1|TRBJ2-7|many
CASSQGQGDEQYF
TGCGCCAGCAGCCAAGGACAGGGCGACGAGCAGTACTTC
>TRBV7-7|TRBD1|TRBJ2-7|NA
CASSVGQGAVEQYF
TGTGCCAGCAGCGTGGGACAGGGGGCGGTCGAGCAGTACTTC